This T cell receptor beta chain was sequenced for a study of identical twins. TCRdb re-derived calls from the 5' RACE reads in MiXCR, one entry per CDR3 protein. The sample records 230,000 or so distinct CDR3 sequences, roughly 8% being singletons. V shed 4 bases and J 0 bases; nucleotides not matched to a gene: 6. The CDR3 length is 15 residues. Germline loops: CDR1 SEHNR, CDR2 FQNEAQ (reference sequence). This clonotype was observed at least ten times. The same specimen was also included in a second study, on yellow fever vaccine responses in identical twins.

This sequence originates from a woman aged 18-29 years in good health. V gene TRBV7-9 combines with J gene TRBJ2-7, with 7 positions matching TRBD2. The specimen sequenced was CD8+ T cells sorted from blood. This chain's CDR3 is CASSYSTSVSYEQYF. The CDR3 DNA sequence: TGTGCCAGCAGCTATTCCACTAGCGTCTCCTACGAGCAGTACTTC.